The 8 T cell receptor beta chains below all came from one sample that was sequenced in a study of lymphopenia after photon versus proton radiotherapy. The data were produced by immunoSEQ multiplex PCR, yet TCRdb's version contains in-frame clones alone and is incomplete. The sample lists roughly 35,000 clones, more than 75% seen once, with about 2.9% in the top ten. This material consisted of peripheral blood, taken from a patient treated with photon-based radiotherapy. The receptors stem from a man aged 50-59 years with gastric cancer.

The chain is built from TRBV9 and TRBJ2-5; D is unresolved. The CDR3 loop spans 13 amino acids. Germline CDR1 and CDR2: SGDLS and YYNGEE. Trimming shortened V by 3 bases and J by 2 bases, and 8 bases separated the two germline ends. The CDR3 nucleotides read TGTGCCAGCAGCGCAAGCTCTCAAGAGACCCAGTACTTC. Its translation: CASSASSQETQYF.

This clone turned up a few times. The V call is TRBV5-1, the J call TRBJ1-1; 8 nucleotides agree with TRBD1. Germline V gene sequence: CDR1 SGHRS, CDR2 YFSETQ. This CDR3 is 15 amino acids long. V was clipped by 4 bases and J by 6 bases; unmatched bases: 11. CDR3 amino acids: CASSPRSQGASEAFF. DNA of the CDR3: TGCGCCAGCAGCCCCCGGTCGCAGGGGGCCTCTGAAGCTTTCTTT.

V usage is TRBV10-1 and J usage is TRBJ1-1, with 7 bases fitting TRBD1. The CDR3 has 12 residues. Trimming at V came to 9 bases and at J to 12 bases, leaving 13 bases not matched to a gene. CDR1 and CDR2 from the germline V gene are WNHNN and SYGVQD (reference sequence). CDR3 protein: CARITGARGTFF. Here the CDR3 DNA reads TGCGCCAGGATTACGGGGGCCAGGGGGACTTTCTTT.

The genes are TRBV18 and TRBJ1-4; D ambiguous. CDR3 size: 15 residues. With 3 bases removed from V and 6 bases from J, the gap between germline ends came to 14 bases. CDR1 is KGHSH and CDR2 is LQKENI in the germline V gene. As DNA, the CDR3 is TGTGCCAGCTCACCTCAGAGGACGCAGGATGAAAAACTGTTTTTT. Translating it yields CASSPQRTQDEKLFF.

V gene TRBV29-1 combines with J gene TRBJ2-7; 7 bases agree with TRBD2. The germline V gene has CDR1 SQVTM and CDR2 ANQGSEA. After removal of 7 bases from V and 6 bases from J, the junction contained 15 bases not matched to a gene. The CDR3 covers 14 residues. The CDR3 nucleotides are TGCAGCGGTAGTTATGCGGGAGATCTATCCGAGCAGTACTTC. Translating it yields CSGSYAGDLSEQYF.

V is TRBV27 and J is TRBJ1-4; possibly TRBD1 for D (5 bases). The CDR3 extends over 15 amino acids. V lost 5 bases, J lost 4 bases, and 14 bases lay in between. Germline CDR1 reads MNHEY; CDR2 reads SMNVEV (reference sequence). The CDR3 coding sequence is TGTGCCAGCAGTGAAGGGGACCGAGATAATGAAAAACTGTTTTTT. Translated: CASSEGDRDNEKLFF.

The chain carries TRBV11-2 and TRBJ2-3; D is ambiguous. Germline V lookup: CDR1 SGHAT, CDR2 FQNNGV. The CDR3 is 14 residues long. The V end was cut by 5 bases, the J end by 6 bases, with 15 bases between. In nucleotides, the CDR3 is TGTGCCAGCAGCCCGACGAAAGGGTGGGATACGCAGTATTTT. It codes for CASSPTKGWDTQYF.

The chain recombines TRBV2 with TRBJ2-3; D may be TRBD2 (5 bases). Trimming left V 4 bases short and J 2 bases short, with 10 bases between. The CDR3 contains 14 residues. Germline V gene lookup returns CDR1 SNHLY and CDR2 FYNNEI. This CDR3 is CASSVTGFTDTQYF. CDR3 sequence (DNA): TGTGCCAGCAGTGTTACGGGGTTCACAGATACGCAGTATTTT.